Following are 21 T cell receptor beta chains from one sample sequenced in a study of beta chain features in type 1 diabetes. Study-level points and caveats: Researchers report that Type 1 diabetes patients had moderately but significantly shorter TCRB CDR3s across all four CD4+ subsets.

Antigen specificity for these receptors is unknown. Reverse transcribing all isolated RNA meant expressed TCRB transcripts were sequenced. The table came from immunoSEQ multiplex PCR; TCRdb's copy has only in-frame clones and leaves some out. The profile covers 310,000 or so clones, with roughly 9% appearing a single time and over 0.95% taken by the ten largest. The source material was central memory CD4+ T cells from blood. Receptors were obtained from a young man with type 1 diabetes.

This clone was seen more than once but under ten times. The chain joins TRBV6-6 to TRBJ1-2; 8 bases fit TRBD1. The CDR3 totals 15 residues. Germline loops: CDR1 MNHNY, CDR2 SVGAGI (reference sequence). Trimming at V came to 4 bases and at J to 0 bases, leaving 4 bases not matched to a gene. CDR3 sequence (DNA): TGTGCCAGCAGTTCCGGGACAGGCTCTAACTATGGCTACACCTTC. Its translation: CASSSGTGSNYGYTF.

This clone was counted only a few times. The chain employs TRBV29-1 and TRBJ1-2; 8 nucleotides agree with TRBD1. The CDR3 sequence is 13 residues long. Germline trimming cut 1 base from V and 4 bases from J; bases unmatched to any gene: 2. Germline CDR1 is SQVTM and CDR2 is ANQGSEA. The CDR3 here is CSVEGQGAYGYTF. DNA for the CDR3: TGCAGCGTTGAAGGGCAGGGGGCCTATGGCTACACCTTC.

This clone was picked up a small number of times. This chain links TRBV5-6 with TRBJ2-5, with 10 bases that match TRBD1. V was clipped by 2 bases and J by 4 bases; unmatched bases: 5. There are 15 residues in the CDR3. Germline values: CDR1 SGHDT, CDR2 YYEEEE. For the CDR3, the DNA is TGTGCCAGCAGCTTAGGGACAGGGGTCGGAGAGACCCAGTACTTC. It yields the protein CASSLGTGVGETQYF.

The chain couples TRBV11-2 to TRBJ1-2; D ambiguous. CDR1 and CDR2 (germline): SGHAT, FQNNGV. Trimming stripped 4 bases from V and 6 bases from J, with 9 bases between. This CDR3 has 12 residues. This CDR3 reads CASSSTWDGYTF. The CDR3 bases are TGTGCCAGCAGCTCTACATGGGATGGCTACACCTTC.

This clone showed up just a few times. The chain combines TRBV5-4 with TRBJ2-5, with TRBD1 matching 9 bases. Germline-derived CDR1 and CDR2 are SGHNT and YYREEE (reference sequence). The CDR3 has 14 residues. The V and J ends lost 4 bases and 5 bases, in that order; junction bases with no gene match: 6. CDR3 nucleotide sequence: TGTGCCAGCAGCCAGACAGGGGGGCAGGAGACCCAGTACTTC. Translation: CASSQTGGQETQYF.

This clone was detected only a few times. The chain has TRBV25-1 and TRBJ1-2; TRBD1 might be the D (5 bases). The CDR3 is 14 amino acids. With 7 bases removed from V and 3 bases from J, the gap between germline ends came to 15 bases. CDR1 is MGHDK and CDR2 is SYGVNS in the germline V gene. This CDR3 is CASTPGTLHYGYTF. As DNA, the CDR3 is TGTGCCAGCACGCCCGGGACCCTTCACTATGGCTACACCTTC.

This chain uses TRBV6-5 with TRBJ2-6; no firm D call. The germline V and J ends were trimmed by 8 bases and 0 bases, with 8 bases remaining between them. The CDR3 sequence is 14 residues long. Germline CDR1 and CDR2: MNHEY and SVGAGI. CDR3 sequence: CASSKSSGANVLTF. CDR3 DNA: TGTGCCAGCTCTAAGAGCTCTGGGGCCAACGTCCTGACTTTC.

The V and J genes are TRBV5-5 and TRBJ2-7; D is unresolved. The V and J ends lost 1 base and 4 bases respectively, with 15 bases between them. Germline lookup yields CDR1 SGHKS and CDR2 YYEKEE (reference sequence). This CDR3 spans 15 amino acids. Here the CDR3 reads CASSLLSEKNYEQYF. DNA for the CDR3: TGTGCCAGCAGCTTGTTGAGTGAGAAGAATTACGAGCAGTACTTC.

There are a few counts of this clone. The CDR3 reads CASSLVGPPRDIQYF. The CDR3 DNA follows: TGTGCCAGCAGCTTAGTGGGGCCCCCCCGGGACATTCAGTACTTC. The chain combines TRBV7-6 with TRBJ2-4; D is perhaps TRBD1 (5 bases). Per germline, CDR1 SGHVS and CDR2 FNYEAQ. Trimming stripped 1 base from V and 8 bases from J, with 15 bases between. The CDR3 runs 15 residues. The full variable domain, rest sourced from reference TRBV7-6 and TRBJ2-4, is GAGVSQSPRYKVTKRGQDVALRCDPISGHVSLYWYRQALGQGPEFLTYFNYEAQQDKSGLPNDRFSAERPEGSISTLTIQRTEQRDSAMYRCASSLVGPPRDIQYFGAGTRLSVL.

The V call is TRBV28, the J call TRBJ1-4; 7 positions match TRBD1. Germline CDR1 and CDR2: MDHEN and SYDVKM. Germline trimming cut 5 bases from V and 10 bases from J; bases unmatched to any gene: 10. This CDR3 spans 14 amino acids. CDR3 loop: CASSLDRSGRKLFF. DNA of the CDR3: TGTGCCAGCAGTCTGGACAGGTCGGGAAGAAAACTGTTTTTT.

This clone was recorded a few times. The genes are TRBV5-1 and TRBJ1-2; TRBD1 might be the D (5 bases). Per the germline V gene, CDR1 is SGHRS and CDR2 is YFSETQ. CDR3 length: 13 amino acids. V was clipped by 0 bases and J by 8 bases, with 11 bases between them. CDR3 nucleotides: TGCGCCAGCAGCTTGGTATCGGGGGACGGCTACACCTTC. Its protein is CASSLVSGDGYTF.

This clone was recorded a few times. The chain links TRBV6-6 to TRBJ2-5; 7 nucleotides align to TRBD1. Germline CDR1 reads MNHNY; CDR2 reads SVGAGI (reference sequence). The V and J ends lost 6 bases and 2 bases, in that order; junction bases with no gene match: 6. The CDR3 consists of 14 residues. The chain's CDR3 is CASSQDRVQETQYF. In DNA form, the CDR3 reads TGTGCCAGCAGCCAAGACAGGGTACAAGAGACCCAGTACTTC.

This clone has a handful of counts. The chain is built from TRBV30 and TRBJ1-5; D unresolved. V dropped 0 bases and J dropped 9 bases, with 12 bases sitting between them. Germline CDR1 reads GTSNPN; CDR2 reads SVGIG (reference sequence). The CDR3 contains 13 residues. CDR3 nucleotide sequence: TGTGCCTGGAGTGTCGAGCTTAACGGGCCCCAGCATTTT. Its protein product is CAWSVELNGPQHF.

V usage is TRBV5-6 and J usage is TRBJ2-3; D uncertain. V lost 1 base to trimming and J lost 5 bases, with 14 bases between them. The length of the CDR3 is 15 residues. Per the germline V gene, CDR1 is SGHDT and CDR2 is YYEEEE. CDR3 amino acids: CASSLRPIEEDTQYF. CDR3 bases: TGTGCCAGCAGCTTGCGCCCAATAGAAGAAGATACGCAGTATTTT.

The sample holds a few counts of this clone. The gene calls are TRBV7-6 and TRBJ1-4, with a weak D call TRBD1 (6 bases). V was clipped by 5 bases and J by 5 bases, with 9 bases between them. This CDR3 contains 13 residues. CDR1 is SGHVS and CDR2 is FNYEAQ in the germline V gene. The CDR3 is CASSRQVNEKLFF. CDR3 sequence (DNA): TGTGCCAGCAGCCGACAGGTGAATGAAAAACTGTTTTTT.

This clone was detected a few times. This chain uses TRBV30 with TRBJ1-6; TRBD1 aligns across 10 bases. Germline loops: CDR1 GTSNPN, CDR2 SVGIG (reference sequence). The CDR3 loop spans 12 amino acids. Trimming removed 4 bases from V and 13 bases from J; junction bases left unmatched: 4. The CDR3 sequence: CAWTGTGDPLHF. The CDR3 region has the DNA TGTGCCTGGACTGGGACAGGGGATCCCCTCCACTTT.

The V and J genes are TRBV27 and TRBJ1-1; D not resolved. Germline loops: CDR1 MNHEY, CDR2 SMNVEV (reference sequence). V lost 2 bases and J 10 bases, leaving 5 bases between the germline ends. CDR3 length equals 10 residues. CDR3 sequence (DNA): TGTGCCAGCAGTTTAGAAGGAGCTTTCTTT. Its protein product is CASSLEGAFF.

CDR3 coding DNA: TGTGCCAGCAGCCCGACATTGACTAGCGGGGTAGATACGCAGTATTTT. Protein sequence: CASSPTLTSGVDTQYF. The rearrangement links TRBV7-7 to TRBJ2-3; 11 positions agree with TRBD2. The CDR3 is 16 residues long. From germline, CDR1 is SSHAT and CDR2 FNYEAQ (reference sequence). With V trimmed by 5 bases and J by 5 bases, 9 bases remained unmatched.

The CDR3 is CASRGTGSSYNEQFF. CDR3 DNA: TGTGCCAGCAGGGGGACAGGCAGCTCCTACAATGAGCAGTTCTTC. The V and J genes are TRBV6-6 and TRBJ2-1, with 8 bases matching TRBD1. Trimming at V came to 6 bases and at J to 0 bases, leaving 4 bases not matched to a gene. Germline loops: CDR1 MNHNY, CDR2 SVGAGI (reference sequence). CDR3 size: 15 residues.

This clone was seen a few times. The CDR3 bases are TGCGCCAGCAGCCAAGCAGCGGGGGACGACGAGCAGTACTTC. This gives the protein CASSQAAGDDEQYF. This chain links TRBV4-3 with TRBJ2-7; 8 positions match TRBD2. This CDR3 spans 14 amino acids. The V segment lost 1 base and the J segment 5 bases; nucleotides outside the gene matches: 4. CDR1 LGHNA and CDR2 YSLEER come from the germline V gene.

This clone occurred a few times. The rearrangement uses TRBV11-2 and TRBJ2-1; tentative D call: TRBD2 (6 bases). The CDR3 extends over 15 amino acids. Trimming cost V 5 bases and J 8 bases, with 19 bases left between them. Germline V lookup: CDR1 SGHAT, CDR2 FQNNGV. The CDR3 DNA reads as TGTGCCAGCAGCCCACCGGGACTCCCAAATCATGAGCAGTTCTTC. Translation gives CASSPPGLPNHEQFF.